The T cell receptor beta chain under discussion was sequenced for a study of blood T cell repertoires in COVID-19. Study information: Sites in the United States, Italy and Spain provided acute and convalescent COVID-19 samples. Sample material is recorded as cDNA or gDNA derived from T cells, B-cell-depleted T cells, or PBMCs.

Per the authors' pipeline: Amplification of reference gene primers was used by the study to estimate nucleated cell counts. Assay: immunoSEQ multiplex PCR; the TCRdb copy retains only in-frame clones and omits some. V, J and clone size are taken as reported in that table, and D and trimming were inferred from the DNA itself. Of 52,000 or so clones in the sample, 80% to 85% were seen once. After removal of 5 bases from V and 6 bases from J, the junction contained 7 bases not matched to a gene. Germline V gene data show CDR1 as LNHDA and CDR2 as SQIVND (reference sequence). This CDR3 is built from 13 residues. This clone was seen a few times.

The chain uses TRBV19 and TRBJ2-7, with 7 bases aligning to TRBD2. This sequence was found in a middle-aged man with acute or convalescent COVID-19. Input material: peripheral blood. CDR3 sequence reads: CASSYAGAREQYF. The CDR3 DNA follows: TGTGCCAGTAGTTACGCGGGAGCCCGCGAGCAGTACTTC.